This T cell receptor (beta chain) appears in the sequencing data of a study of blood T cells in healthy people across ages (dated by TCRdb to about 2015). For the wider study: In model experiments, roughly one uniquely barcoded TCR beta cDNA molecule per two T cells was captured by template switching. Using deep sequencing normalized with unique cDNA molecular identifiers, the study measured how TCR beta repertoire diversity changes with age. The donors were divided into four age groups: young (average around 17 years), middle-aged (around 37), aged (approximately 62) and long-lived (roughly 88). To avoid experimental bias, donors of different ages were distributed randomly across sequencing lanes. Two additional independent replicas of 1 million unique cDNA reads from the same blood draw were analyzed for two donors (one aged 18 to 30 and one aged 80 or older). What the work shows at the level of the full study, not this receptor alone: Since profiling was done on bulk unsorted PBMCs, naive and antigen-experienced compartments could not be conclusively compared. The long-lived group showed more naive CD4+ T cells, fewer expanded clones and increased TCR diversity than the aged group, suggesting age selection. Because donor CMV infection status was unknown, age-related changes in expanded clonotypes were potentially confounded. Estimates of total diversity based on one million sequenced T cells were regarded as lower bounds and as underestimates. As age increased, observed TCR beta diversity per million T cells dropped in a roughly linear way, and a significant reduction was already evident by age roughly 36. There was a strong correlation between observed TCR beta diversity and the percentage of naive T cells measured by flow cytometry.

V is shortened by 2 bases, J by 2 bases, and the region joining them spans 15 bases. The germline V gene (reference sequence) provides CDR1 MNHEY and CDR2 SMNVEV. The CDR3 spans 16 residues, from the cysteine through the phenylalanine. Only the CDR3 DNA stays, 48 bases, in frame from base 1. Comments on this clonotype: The antigen it binds to is not known. The sample holds no much larger clone one base away, and base qualities are not on file.

The roughly 39 donors, aged about 6 to 100 years, were systemically healthy Caucasian individuals from Russia. Ten milliliters of peripheral blood were drawn from each donor into EDTA-treated Vacutainer tubes. Ficoll-Paque density-gradient centrifugation was used to isolate PBMCs, with at least 6.5 million per sample. Total RNA was extracted from PBMCs with Trizol reagent, with at least 5.5 micrograms obtained per sample. The percentages of naive CD45RAhigh/CD27high T cells were determined by flow cytometry on a PBMC aliquot from every donor. Library generation was performed with 5' RACE. Data came from an Illumina HiSeq 2500. A second PCR of roughly 7 to 11 cycles was performed with a sample-barcoded 5' primer and a J-beta primer mix. Each TCR beta cDNA molecule received a unique molecular identifier from a template-switch 5' adaptor carrying 12 random nucleotides. At least 3 million CDR3-containing paired-end reads were obtained from each sample. All of the RNA was converted into first-strand cDNA using the Mint cDNA synthesis kit, with a TRBC-specific oligonucleotide serving as the primer. Following uracil-DNA glycosylase treatment, all cDNA underwent a first 18-cycle PCR with the universal primers M1SS and BC2_uni_R. In the source study's methods: Normalization of each sample was performed by random selection of 1 million high-quality reads, each carrying a distinct molecular identifier. Reads with shared molecular identifiers were discarded instead of being binned into consensus sequences. CDR3 identification, clonotype clustering and error correction used MiTCR with a Q25 quality threshold and the strictest error-elimination algorithm. Lower-bound total TCR beta diversity was estimated with a nonparametric unseen species model using Euler transformation. In TCRdb, the public reads were trimmed at Q25 with fastp and aligned with MiXCR, with productive beta chains retained. Here each entry gathers all rows of one CDR3 protein and keeps the most common genes and DNA. It is TCRdb's table, rather than the study itself, that gives the V and J calls and clone size. The sample records 1.5 million to 2 million distinct CDR3 sequences, roughly 49% of which are singletons. The top ten hold approximately 2.1% of the sample.

The V gene is TRBV27 and the J gene is TRBJ2-5; no D segment can be confidently identified. The clonotype was recovered from a woman aged 40 to 49 in good health. Material: blood. CDR3 protein: CASSLRSRKIQETQYF. In nucleotide form, the sequence is TGTGCCAGCAGTTTAAGGTCGCGTAAGATACAAGAGACCCAGTACTTC.